The 13 T cell receptor beta chains reported below all come from one sample, sequenced in a study of CD4+ T cells in melanoma (dated 2022 in TCRdb). The receptor library was made with the immunoSEQ multiplex PCR assay. Drawn from immuneACCESS, this table holds only the in-frame rearrangements with V and J called that TCRdb kept. Clones are partly lost; checked studies trace under half to an unresolved V gene and leave the rest unexplained. The sample records 7,000 or so clones, 50% to 75% of which are singletons. Around 23% of the sample is in the top ten clones. Input material: cells from a culture (not recorded whether cultured in vitro). The receptors derive from a human donor with melanoma.

Judged by abundance, this clone is large (0.1 to 1%). This sequence joins TRBV24-1 and TRBJ2-1; 12 positions match TRBD1. The junction had 8 bases not matched to a gene; V was cut back by 5 bases and J by 10 bases. CDR3 length equals 15 residues. Germline CDR1 KGHDR, CDR2 SFDVKD. The CDR3 here is CATSGFGTGGWEQFF. CDR3 coding DNA: TGTGCCACCAGTGGTTTCGGGACAGGGGGCTGGGAGCAGTTCTTC.

J is TRBJ1-6 and V is TRBV30; tentative D call: TRBD1 (5 bases). CDR3 length equals 17 residues. Germline V gene sequence: CDR1 GTSNPN, CDR2 SVGIG (reference sequence). V was clipped by 0 bases and J by 7 bases, with 19 bases between them. CDR3 nucleotide sequence: TGTGCCTGGAGTGTAAACGAGGGAGGGGTTCCAAATTCACCCCTCCACTTT. Protein sequence: CAWSVNEGGVPNSPLHF.

In this sample, this clone turned up once. The chain joins TRBV23-1 to TRBJ2-7; D is possibly TRBD1 (6 bases). TRBV23-1 belongs to the ORF category, with a function that is uncertain. The CDR3 spans 15 residues. V shed 3 bases and J shed 6 bases, with 18 bases lying between them. The CDR3 DNA sequence: TGCGCCAGCAGTCAGCAGGACAGTAAATACTCCGAGCAGTACTTC. As protein: CASSQQDSKYSEQYF.

The J gene is TRBJ2-2, the V gene TRBV5-4; D might be TRBD2 (5 bases). The germline CDR1 and CDR2 sequences are SGHNT and YYREEE (reference sequence). CDR3 length: 14 amino acids. V was pared by 4 bases and J by 4 bases, with 11 bases between. This CDR3 reads CASSLEEATGELFF. The CDR3 DNA follows: TGTGCCAGCAGCCTGGAGGAGGCCACCGGGGAGCTGTTTTTT. Full variable domain (rest looked up from reference TRBV5-4 and TRBJ2-2): ETGVTQSPTHLIKTRGQQVTLRCSSQSGHNTVSWYQQALGQGPQFIFQYYREEENGRGNFPPRFSGLQFPNYSSELNVNALELDDSALYLCASSLEEATGELFFGEGSRLTVL.

The J gene is TRBJ1-3, the V gene TRBV4-3; perhaps TRBD1 as D (6 bases). The V end was cut by 2 bases, the J end by 4 bases, with 12 bases between. The germline gives CDR1 LGHNA, CDR2 YSLEER. The CDR3 is made up of 15 amino acids. The CDR3, as DNA: TGCGCCAGCAGCCAATTTAAGGGGGGCGGAAACACCATATATTTT. This translates into CASSQFKGGGNTIYF.

This clone was recorded once. The V and J genes are TRBV10-2 and TRBJ1-2; a weak D match, TRBD1 (5 bases). V was trimmed by 3 bases and J by 3 bases, leaving 8 bases between them. Germline V gives CDR1 WSHSY, CDR2 SAAADI. This CDR3 has 13 amino acids. CDR3 region: CASSDRDHYGYTF. CDR3 in DNA: TGCGCCAGCAGTGACAGGGATCACTATGGCTACACCTTC.

The rearrangement links TRBV30 to TRBJ2-7, with D possibly called TRBD1 or TRBD2 (5 bases each). Germline CDR1 and CDR2: GTSNPN and SVGIG (reference sequence). V was cut by 1 base and J by 4 bases, with 17 bases left in between. The CDR3 length is 15 residues. The CDR3 loop reads CAWSGSGRGIYEQYF. The CDR3 nucleotides read TGTGCCTGGAGTGGATCGGGACGGGGTATTTACGAGCAGTACTTC.

This clone came up a few times. This chain uses TRBV5-1 with TRBJ1-3, with 7 bases lining up with TRBD1. This CDR3 is built from 14 residues. CDR1 and CDR2 from the germline V gene are SGHRS and YFSETQ. Trimming removed 0 bases from V and 7 bases from J; junction bases left unmatched: 4. CDR3 nucleotide sequence: TGCGCCAGCAGCTTGGGACAGGGCATGAACACCATATATTTT. This codes for CASSLGQGMNTIYF.

This clone is medium-sized (0.01 to 0.1%) within its sample. V and J are TRBV30 and TRBJ2-7; D perhaps matches TRBD2 (6 bases). Trimming removed 4 bases from V and 5 bases from J, with 12 bases in between. The CDR3 extends over 12 amino acids. Germline V gene lookup returns CDR1 GTSNPN and CDR2 SVGIG (reference sequence). CDR3 sequence reads: CAWIDGGNEQYF. CDR3 nucleotide sequence: TGTGCCTGGATAGATGGGGGGAACGAGCAGTACTTC.

V and J are TRBV30 and TRBJ2-1; either TRBD1 or TRBD2 may fit D (5 bases each). Germline CDR1 reads GTSNPN; CDR2 reads SVGIG (reference sequence). The CDR3 has 14 residues. V was clipped by 1 base and J by 11 bases, with 18 bases between them. The CDR3: CAWSDTGRGKKQFF. In nucleotides, the CDR3 is TGTGCCTGGAGTGATACAGGTCGGGGTAAGAAGCAGTTCTTC.

The V gene is TRBV11-2, the J gene TRBJ1-5; 7 positions match TRBD1. With V trimmed by 5 bases and J by 6 bases, 4 bases remained unmatched. CDR1 SGHAT and CDR2 FQNNGV come from the germline V gene. The CDR3 contains 13 residues. The CDR3 is CASSMNRGQPQHF. CDR3 sequence (DNA): TGTGCCAGCAGCATGAACAGGGGTCAGCCCCAGCATTTT.

The rearrangement links TRBV12-3 or TRBV12-4 to TRBJ2-7; D is unclear. V lost 3 bases and J 5 bases, leaving 8 bases between the germline ends. The CDR3 consists of 12 residues. CDR3 sequence: CASSFIIHEQYF. The CDR3 DNA is TGTGCCAGCAGTTTTATAATCCACGAGCAGTACTTC.

This rearrangement joins TRBV30 to TRBJ2-7; 10 positions agree with TRBD1. V gave up 5 bases and J gave up 2 bases; unmatched junction bases: 3. The CDR3 is 13 residues long. Germline V gene sequence: CDR1 GTSNPN, CDR2 SVGIG (reference sequence). CDR3 protein: CAWAGTGAYEQYF. CDR3 sequence (DNA): TGTGCCTGGGCCGGGACAGGGGCCTACGAGCAGTACTTC.